Below, 21 T cell receptor beta chains from the same sample are listed, as sequenced in a study of T cell responses to AZD1222 COVID-19 vaccine. Measured with immunoSEQ multiplex PCR; TCRdb has only the in-frame clones, and not every one. The repertoire consists of around 140,000 clones, with around 90% occurring once and the leading ten covering about 1%. The sample consisted of peripheral blood, taken 28 days after the second AZD1222 dose. All receptors come from an adult who received the AZD1222 COVID-19 vaccine.

V usage is TRBV6-1 and J usage is TRBJ1-1; unclear D gene. The length of the CDR3 is 14 residues. Germline V gene lookup returns CDR1 MNHNS and CDR2 SASEGT. V lost 2 bases and J lost 6, with 13 bases in between. The CDR3 protein is CASSEMENRAEAFF. The CDR3, as DNA: TGTGCCAGCAGTGAAATGGAGAACCGAGCTGAAGCTTTCTTT.

The chain combines TRBV6-5 with TRBJ2-1; a possible D gene is TRBD1 (5 bases). Germline assignment: CDR1 MNHEY and CDR2 SVGAGI. Trimming removed 7 bases at V and 7 bases at J, with 17 bases between. CDR3 size: 14 residues. In DNA, the CDR3 is TGTGCCAGCACGTGGCAGGGAAATATAAATGAGCAGTTCTTC. It yields the protein CASTWQGNINEQFF.

The chain recombines TRBV6-9 with TRBJ1-5; possible D gene TRBD1, 5 bases. Germline CDR1 is MNHGY and CDR2 is SVAAGI. The CDR3 has 18 residues. Between the trimmed V and J ends, which lost 2 bases and 0 bases, there was a span of 17 bases. The CDR3 nucleotides are TGTGCCAGCAGTTATCACAGGACGGGACTCTCTAGCAATCAGCCCCAGCATTTT. This translates into CASSYHRTGLSSNQPQHF.

The V call is TRBV7-8, the J call TRBJ2-1; the D is unclear. The CDR3 is made up of 14 amino acids. Trimming removed 7 bases at V and 6 bases at J, with 16 bases between. Germline V lookup: CDR1 SGHVS, CDR2 FQNEAQ. The CDR3 sequence is CASTPRIGLNEQFF. The CDR3 DNA follows: TGTGCCAGCACCCCCCGTATTGGCCTCAATGAGCAGTTCTTC.

The chain has TRBV2 and TRBJ1-3; no clear D. This CDR3 has 12 amino acids. V dropped 1 base and J dropped 4 bases, with 2 bases sitting between them. CDR1 SNHLY and CDR2 FYNNEI come from the germline V gene. CDR3 loop: CASSEGGNTIYF. The CDR3 DNA follows: TGTGCCAGCAGTGAAGGGGGAAACACCATATATTTT.

This rearrangement joins TRBV18 to TRBJ1-2; 9 nucleotides match TRBD1. Germline assignment: CDR1 KGHSH and CDR2 LQKENI. CDR3 length: 13 residues. Losses at the gene ends were 5 bases for V and 8 bases for J; bases not matched to a gene: 6. The CDR3 reads CASSEGDRDGYTF. In nucleotides, the CDR3 is TGTGCCAGCTCAGAGGGGGACAGGGACGGCTACACCTTC.

This chain connects TRBV7-8 to TRBJ1-1; D ambiguous. V lost 4 bases and J 5 bases, leaving 17 bases between the germline ends. This CDR3 region has 15 residues. Per the germline V gene, CDR1 is SGHVS and CDR2 is FQNEAQ. CDR3 loop: CASSSPFQGWTEAFF. CDR3 coding DNA: TGTGCCAGCAGCTCCCCTTTTCAAGGCTGGACTGAAGCTTTCTTT.

This chain connects TRBV2 to TRBJ1-2; D call uncertain. Trimming pared 4 bases from V and 7 bases from J, leaving 19 bases between. In germline, CDR1 is SNHLY, CDR2 FYNNEI. The CDR3 totals 15 residues. As DNA, the CDR3 is TGTGCCAGCAGTGCGGAGTCGGGCGCCCAGGTTGGCTACACCTTC. This encodes CASSAESGAQVGYTF.

This clone was detected once. V usage is TRBV6-1 and J usage is TRBJ1-1; 9 nucleotides line up with TRBD1. Germline loops: CDR1 MNHNS, CDR2 SASEGT. The CDR3 is 18 amino acids. J gave up 3 bases and V 1 base, and 12 bases lay outside the gene matches. CDR3 nucleotides: TGTGCCAGCAGTGAAGTTGGGAACAGGGGGCGGTGGGACACTGAAGCTTTCTTT. Translating gives CASSEVGNRGRWDTEAFF.

This clone was recorded only once. The chain couples TRBV9 to TRBJ2-1; D is undetermined. This CDR3 has 14 amino acids. V was cut by 0 bases and J by 0 bases, with 4 bases left in between. From germline, CDR1 is SGDLS and CDR2 YYNGEE. CDR3: CASSVASSYNEQFF. The CDR3 nucleotides are TGTGCCAGCAGCGTAGCCAGCTCCTACAATGAGCAGTTCTTC.

The gene calls are TRBV9 and TRBJ1-6, with 7 bases that match TRBD1. Germline trimming cut 4 bases from V and 7 bases from J; bases unmatched to any gene: 5. In germline, CDR1 is SGDLS, CDR2 YYNGEE. The CDR3 covers 14 residues. CDR3 DNA sequence: TGTGCCAGCAGCCCCCGGGGACAGAATTCACCCCTCCACTTT. Protein product: CASSPRGQNSPLHF.

V gene TRBV19 combines with J gene TRBJ2-7; D is possibly TRBD2 (7 bases). CDR1 and CDR2 from the germline V gene are LNHDA and SQIVND (reference sequence). The CDR3 spans 16 residues. V lost 3 bases and J 2 bases, leaving 17 bases between the germline ends. CDR3 in amino acids: CASSMPTREGAYEQYF. The CDR3 DNA sequence: TGTGCCAGTAGTATGCCCACCAGGGAGGGGGCCTACGAGCAGTACTTC.

The gene calls are TRBV6-5 and TRBJ2-5; 10 bases match TRBD2. This CDR3 spans 14 amino acids. Germline CDR1 and CDR2: MNHEY and SVGAGI. V was pared by 6 bases and J by 5 bases, with 6 bases of the junction left unmatched. The CDR3 region has the DNA TGTGCCAGCAGCATGACTAGCGGGTCGGAGACCCAGTACTTC. Its protein is CASSMTSGSETQYF.

The V gene is TRBV5-1, the J gene TRBJ2-1, with TRBD2 matching 9 bases. The CDR3 is made up of 18 amino acids. Germline V gives CDR1 SGHRS, CDR2 YFSETQ. Trimming at V came to 0 bases and at J to 0 bases, leaving 7 bases not matched to a gene. The CDR3 protein is CASSLATSGRSSYNEQFF. CDR3 DNA sequence: TGCGCCAGCAGCTTGGCTACTAGCGGGCGGAGCTCCTACAATGAGCAGTTCTTC.

The chain combines TRBV27 with TRBJ1-5; D call uncertain. CDR3 length equals 12 residues. The V gene lost 8 bases and the J gene lost 5 bases, with 10 bases spanning the gap. Germline V gives CDR1 MNHEY, CDR2 SMNVEV (reference sequence). The DNA for the CDR3 is TGTGCCAGCGCTTCTCTGTATCAGCCCCAGCATTTT. Residues: CASASLYQPQHF.

The chain employs TRBV19 and TRBJ2-7; D may be TRBD1 (5 bases). Trimming cost V 8 bases and J 0 bases, with 11 bases left between them. Germline values: CDR1 LNHDA, CDR2 SQIVND (reference sequence). This CDR3 is 13 amino acids long. The CDR3 is CASGVGASYEQYF. CDR3 nucleotide sequence: TGTGCCAGTGGGGTAGGGGCCTCCTACGAGCAGTACTTC.

DNA for the CDR3: TGTGCCAGCAGTGCCCAGCTACTAGCGGGGGACAATGAGCAGTTCTTC. This codes for CASSAQLLAGDNEQFF. The chain carries TRBV2 and TRBJ2-1; the match to TRBD2 covers 11 bases. The CDR3 is made up of 16 amino acids. V lost 4 bases to trimming and J lost 5 bases; unmatched junction nucleotides: 7. The germline V gene has CDR1 SNHLY and CDR2 FYNNEI.

The chain recombines TRBV6-1 with TRBJ1-5; a possible D gene is TRBD1 (6 bases). Germline CDR1 is MNHNS and CDR2 is SASEGT. The CDR3 totals 15 residues. Trimming cost V 2 bases and J 2 bases, with 10 bases left between them. CDR3 sequence reads: CASSELDRGNQPQHF. The CDR3 coding sequence is TGTGCCAGCAGTGAATTGGACAGAGGCAATCAGCCCCAGCATTTT.

The V call is TRBV28, the J call TRBJ2-7; 7 bases fit TRBD2. The germline V gene has CDR1 MDHEN and CDR2 SYDVKM. This CDR3 has 13 residues. V shed 6 bases, J shed 2 bases, and the junction held 4 bases outside the gene matches. The CDR3 bases are TGTGCCAGCAGACTAGCGTCTGCCTACGAGCAGTACTTC. Amino acid sequence: CASRLASAYEQYF.

CDR3 DNA sequence: TGTGCCAGCAGTTTGGGGACACCGGGACTCCCGGGGGATACGCAGTATTTT. This sequence encodes CASSLGTPGLPGDTQYF. This rearrangement joins TRBV27 to TRBJ2-3; D could derive from TRBD1 or TRBD2 (6 bases each). The V end was cut by 3 bases, the J end by 6 bases, with 22 bases between. CDR3 length: 17 residues. CDR1 is MNHEY and CDR2 is SMNVEV in the germline V gene (reference sequence).

The chain uses TRBV29-1 and TRBJ1-1; TRBD1 matches 7 bases. The V and J ends lost 6 bases and 8 bases, in that order; junction bases with no gene match: 12. Germline V CDR1 and CDR2: SQVTM, ANQGSEA. The CDR3 consists of 13 residues. In nucleotides, the CDR3 is TGCAGCGTGACCCCCTTCCGACAGGGCGAAGCTTTCTTT. Translation gives CSVTPFRQGEAFF.